The 17 T cell receptor beta chains below were found in one sample sequenced in a study of beta chain features in type 1 diabetes. The authors reverse transcribed all of the isolated RNA, so sequencing captured expressed TCRB transcripts. The repertoire was sequenced with immunoSEQ multiplex PCR; TCRdb's copy has only in-frame clones and lacks some. The top ten hold 0.065% of the sample, which has approximately 100,000 clones, 40% seen once. Input material: stem cell memory CD4+ T cells from blood. These receptors were taken from a woman aged 18-29 years in good health.

This clone came up a few times. The genes are TRBV18 and TRBJ2-5, with a tentative D call TRBD1 (6 bases). Trimming removed 3 bases from V and 1 base from J, with 9 bases in between. The CDR3 spans 14 residues. Per the germline V gene, CDR1 is KGHSH and CDR2 is LQKENI. CDR3 in DNA: TGTGCCAGCTCACCCGCAGGGGCCCAAGAGACCCAGTACTTC. The encoded protein is CASSPAGAQETQYF.

Notes on this clone: Relative to the germline gene, one junction end is altered; a read error may explain this. The chain employs TRBV6-6 and TRBJ2-7; the D gene is possibly TRBD2 (6 bases). Germline V gene sequence: CDR1 MNHNY, CDR2 SVGAGI (reference sequence). The CDR3 runs 12 residues. CDR3 sequence (DNA): TGTGCCAGCTGTATTACCGGGACTGATATGTTTTTC. The encoded protein is CASCITGTDMFF.

This rearrangement joins TRBV11-2 to TRBJ2-5; the D is unclear. The CDR3 is 14 amino acids. Trimming took off 3 bases at V and 2 bases at J, with 10 bases between the two ends. The germline gives CDR1 SGHAT, CDR2 FQNNGV. CDR3 residues: CASSLRGVQETQYF. The CDR3 nucleotides read TGTGCCAGCAGCTTGCGAGGCGTACAAGAGACCCAGTACTTC.

The chain couples TRBV5-1 to TRBJ1-1, with TRBD1 identical over 9 bases. CDR3 size: 15 residues. The V gene's germline CDR1 is SGHRS and CDR2 YFSETQ. The V and J ends lost 0 bases and 5 bases, in that order; junction bases with no gene match: 5. The CDR3 reads CASSLGDREGTEAFF. The CDR3 nucleotides are TGCGCCAGCAGCTTGGGGGACAGGGAAGGGACTGAAGCTTTCTTT.

The chain employs TRBV7-2 and TRBJ2-5; TRBD2 matches 10 bases. This CDR3 has 15 amino acids. Per germline, CDR1 SGHTA and CDR2 FQGNSA. V shed 5 bases and J 3 bases; nucleotides not matched to a gene: 6. The CDR3 region is CASSRLAGRKETQYF. For the CDR3, the DNA is TGTGCCAGCAGCCGACTAGCGGGCCGGAAAGAGACCCAGTACTTC.

The chain carries TRBV19 and TRBJ2-7, with a weak D call TRBD1 (6 bases). The germline V gene has CDR1 LNHDA and CDR2 SQIVND (reference sequence). Trimming left V 2 bases short and J 0 bases short, with 8 bases between. This CDR3 is 14 amino acids long. The CDR3 DNA is TGTGCCAGTAGTATAAGGGGGACCTCCTACGAGCAGTACTTC. Translation gives CASSIRGTSYEQYF.

The rearrangement uses TRBV7-3 and TRBJ2-3; 11 bases fit TRBD2. The J segment lost 5 bases and the V segment lost 5 bases, leaving 6 bases of the junction unmatched. Germline V lookup: CDR1 SGHTA, CDR2 FQGTGA. This CDR3 has 15 amino acids. CDR3 in DNA: TGTGCCAGCAGCACTAGCGGGAGTTTGGGAGATACGCAGTATTTT. Translation gives CASSTSGSLGDTQYF.

The chain carries TRBV4-2 and TRBJ2-3; possible D gene TRBD2, 5 bases. With 4 bases removed from V and 5 bases from J, the gap between germline ends came to 22 bases. The CDR3 consists of 17 residues. Germline values: CDR1 LGHNA, CDR2 YNFKEQ. This CDR3 reads CASSLWARRVLVDTQYF. CDR3 DNA sequence: TGTGCCAGCAGCCTCTGGGCCCGGCGGGTACTTGTAGATACGCAGTATTTT.

The chain has TRBV20-1 and TRBJ2-1; TRBD2 is a possible D gene (5 bases). CDR1 is DFQATT, CDR2 SNEGSKA, per germline (reference sequence). The CDR3 is made up of 11 amino acids. V dropped 6 bases and J dropped 15 bases, with 18 bases sitting between them. The CDR3 protein is CSATQLGWVFF. Written as DNA, the CDR3 is TGCAGTGCAACACAACTAGGTTGGGTGTTCTTC.

To note about this clone: A junction end diverges from the germline sequence, so it may reflect a read error. The rearrangement links TRBV11-2 to TRBJ2-1; the D is unclear. The CDR3 sequence is 12 residues long. CDR1 and CDR2 from the germline V gene are SGHAT and FQNNGV. The CDR3 nucleotides read TGTGCCAGCAGCTTCCCCGACAATGGGCAGTTCTTC. Protein: CASSFPDNGQFF.

The V call is TRBV10-3, the J call TRBJ2-1, with TRBD2 matching 13 bases. This CDR3 region has 15 residues. Trimming removed 6 bases from V and 7 bases from J; junction bases left unmatched: 6. In germline, CDR1 is ENHRY, CDR2 SYGVKD. The CDR3 spells CAISLLAGGNNEQFF. CDR3 coding DNA: TGTGCCATCAGCTTACTAGCGGGAGGGAATAATGAGCAGTTCTTC.

The chain combines TRBV7-9 with TRBJ2-3; maybe TRBD2 (6 bases). From germline, CDR1 is SEHNR and CDR2 FQNEAQ (reference sequence). Deletions cut 1 base from V and 1 base from J, with 12 bases between. The CDR3 loop spans 16 amino acids. Here the CDR3 DNA reads TGTGCCAGCAGCTTAGTGGTTTGGGGGGGCACAGATACGCAGTATTTT. Protein product: CASSLVVWGGTDTQYF.

J is TRBJ1-5 and V is TRBV27, with 8 bases that match TRBD1. V lost 4 bases and J lost 4; bases outside the gene matches: 3. Germline V gives CDR1 MNHEY, CDR2 SMNVEV (reference sequence). The CDR3 extends over 14 amino acids. The CDR3 DNA reads TGTGCCAGCAGTTGGACAGGGAGTAATCAGCCCCAGCATTTT. Translated: CASSWTGSNQPQHF.

The CDR3 sequence: CASRDRDFYNEQFF. In DNA form, the CDR3 reads TGTGCCAGCAGAGACCGGGACTTTTACAATGAGCAGTTCTTC. J is TRBJ2-1 and V is TRBV2; a weak D match, TRBD2 (6 bases). The CDR3 covers 14 residues. In germline, CDR1 is SNHLY, CDR2 FYNNEI. Trimming stripped 6 bases from V and 4 bases from J, with 13 bases between.

The V call is TRBV19, the J call TRBJ2-1; 9 bases match TRBD1. V gave up 5 bases and J gave up 10 bases; unmatched junction bases: 15. The CDR3 consists of 16 residues. In germline, CDR1 is LNHDA, CDR2 SQIVND (reference sequence). Written as DNA, the CDR3 is TGTGCCAGTAGTTTTACCGGGACAGGGATAACGGAGGAGCAGTTCTTC. It yields the protein CASSFTGTGITEEQFF. Using reference TRBV19 and TRBJ2-1 for the parts outside the CDR3, the full variable domain is DGGITQSPKYLFRKEGQNVTLSCEQNLNHDAMYWYRQDPGQGLRLIYYSQIVNDFQKGDIAEGYSVSREKKESFPLTVTSAQKNPTAFYLCASSFTGTGITEEQFFGPGTRLTVL.

This clone has more than one count but fewer than ten. The chain links TRBV19 to TRBJ2-7; a possible D gene is TRBD2 (5 bases). The CDR3 is 13 amino acids. Germline V gene lookup returns CDR1 LNHDA and CDR2 SQIVND (reference sequence). The ends were cut back, 2 bases at V and 5 bases at J, with 10 bases in the middle. CDR3 in DNA: TGTGCCAGTAGTATACGAGGGTTCGACGAGCAGTACTTC. Protein product: CASSIRGFDEQYF.

This clone was counted between two and nine times. V usage is TRBV7-9 and J usage is TRBJ1-1; possible D gene TRBD1, 6 bases. The V gene lost 5 bases and the J gene lost 5 bases, with 15 bases spanning the gap. The CDR3 has 14 residues. Germline V CDR1 and CDR2: SEHNR, FQNEAQ (reference sequence). In nucleotides, the CDR3 is TGTGCCAGCAGCATCTACAGGGCTGGGACTGAAGCTTTCTTT. The encoded protein is CASSIYRAGTEAFF.